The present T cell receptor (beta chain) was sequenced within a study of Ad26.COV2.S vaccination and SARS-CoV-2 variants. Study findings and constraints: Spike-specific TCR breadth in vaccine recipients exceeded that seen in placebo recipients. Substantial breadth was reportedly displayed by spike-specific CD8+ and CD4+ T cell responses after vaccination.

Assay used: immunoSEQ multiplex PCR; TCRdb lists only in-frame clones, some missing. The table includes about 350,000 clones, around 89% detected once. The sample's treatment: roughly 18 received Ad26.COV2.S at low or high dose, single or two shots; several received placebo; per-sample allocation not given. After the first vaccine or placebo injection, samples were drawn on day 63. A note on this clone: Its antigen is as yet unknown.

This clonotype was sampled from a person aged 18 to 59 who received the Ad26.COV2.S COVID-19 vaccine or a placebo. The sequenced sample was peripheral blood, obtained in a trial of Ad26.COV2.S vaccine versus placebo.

CDR3 sequence reads: CASSGSLGQANSPLHF. The CDR3, as DNA: TGTGCCAGCAGTGGATCCCTTGGACAGGCTAATTCACCCCTCCACTTT. The genes are TRBV27 and TRBJ1-6; TRBD1 matches at 7 bases. Trimming cost V 5 bases and J 6 bases; bases outside gene matches: 10. This CDR3 is built from 16 residues. Germline-derived CDR1 and CDR2 are MNHEY and SMNVEV (reference sequence).